What follows are 12 T cell receptor beta chains derived from one specimen sequenced in a study of beta chain features in type 1 diabetes. Study-wide results and caveats: A moderate, significant TCRB CDR3 shortening appeared in type 1 diabetes across four CD4+ subsets.

Sequencing targeted expressed TCRB transcripts, as all isolated RNA had been reverse transcribed. Produced via immunoSEQ multiplex PCR; TCRdb's table is partial and in-frame only. The table includes around 710,000 clones, approximately 13% detected once. Antigens of these TCRs are unknown. The specimen sequenced was naive CD4+ T cells from blood. Receptors were obtained from a man aged 30 to 39 with type 1 diabetes.

J is TRBJ2-7 and V is TRBV7-2, with unresolved D. V was trimmed by 1 base and J by 0 bases, leaving 4 bases between them. The germline CDR1 and CDR2 sequences are SGHTA and FQGNSA. This CDR3 is built from 13 residues. CDR3 sequence (DNA): TGTGCCAGCAGCTTAGAAAGCTCCTACGAGCAGTACTTC. Translation: CASSLESSYEQYF.

This clone showed up just a few times. The V call is TRBV7-9, the J call TRBJ1-5; D is unresolved. The germline V and J ends were trimmed by 5 bases and 7 bases, with 12 bases remaining between them. Germline-derived CDR1 and CDR2 are SEHNR and FQNEAQ (reference sequence). The length of the CDR3 is 13 residues. The CDR3 coding sequence is TGTGCCAGCAGCGTAATGGACGGCCAGCCCCAGCATTTT. It translates to CASSVMDGQPQHF.

V and J are TRBV10-3 and TRBJ1-6; a weak D match, TRBD1 (5 bases). Trimming removed 11 bases from V and 9 bases from J, with 14 bases in between. The CDR3 covers 12 residues. Germline loops: CDR1 ENHRY, CDR2 SYGVKD. The CDR3 region is CAARGEASPLHF. CDR3 nucleotides: TGTGCCGCCCGGGGGGAGGCTTCACCCCTCCACTTT.

CDR3 DNA: TGTGCCAGCTCACCAGTCACACGGGACGGATCTTTGCTGTTTTTT. Its protein is CASSPVTRDGSLLFF. V gene TRBV18 combines with J gene TRBJ1-4; perhaps TRBD1 as D (5 bases). The CDR3 loop spans 15 amino acids. The V gene lost 2 bases and the J gene lost 14 bases, with 21 bases spanning the gap. CDR1 and CDR2 (germline): KGHSH, LQKENI. Based on the CDR3 plus reference TRBV18 and TRBJ1-4, the full variable domain is NAGVMQNPRHLVRRRGQEARLRCSPMKGHSHVYWYRQLPEEGLKFMVYLQKENIIDESGMPKERFSAEFPKEGPSILRIQQVVRGDSAAYFCASSPVTRDGSLLFFGSGTQLSVL.

This clone has more than one count but fewer than ten. This sequence joins TRBV28 and TRBJ1-2, with D perhaps matching TRBD1 (5 bases). The germline V and J ends were trimmed by 5 bases and 1 base, with 17 bases remaining between them. In germline, CDR1 is MDHEN, CDR2 SYDVKM. This CDR3 has 16 amino acids. CDR3 sequence (DNA): TGTGCCAGCAGTGAAATAAGGACATCTTTTAACTATGGCTACACCTTC. It translates to CASSEIRTSFNYGYTF.

This clone has more than one count but fewer than ten. J is TRBJ2-5 and V is TRBV9, with D possibly being TRBD1 or TRBD2 (5 bases each). Looked up from germline, CDR1 is SGDLS and CDR2 is YYNGEE. The CDR3 is made up of 15 amino acids. V was shortened by 5 bases and J by 1 base, with 15 bases between the two germline ends. CDR3 nucleotides: TGTGCCAGCAGTCTAGGGACCGGGGCCCAAGAGACCCAGTACTTC. As protein: CASSLGTGAQETQYF.

This clone was picked up a small number of times. The gene calls are TRBV7-9 and TRBJ2-1; a possible D gene is TRBD1 (6 bases). This CDR3 has 14 amino acids. Germline CDR1 and CDR2: SEHNR and FQNEAQ (reference sequence). V was trimmed by 6 bases and J by 10 bases, leaving 19 bases between them. The CDR3 region is CASSSSTPGHEQFF. As DNA, the CDR3 is TGTGCCAGCAGTTCCAGTACACCGGGACACGAGCAGTTCTTC.

This chain joins TRBV2 and TRBJ1-1; TRBD1 agrees at 7 bases. Germline trimming cut 4 bases from V and 3 bases from J; bases unmatched to any gene: 8. The germline V gene encodes CDR1 SNHLY and CDR2 FYNNEI. This CDR3 is 15 amino acids long. In DNA form, the CDR3 reads TGTGCCAGCAGTGTACTTCGGACAGGCGACACTGAAGCTTTCTTT. This gives the protein CASSVLRTGDTEAFF.

This clone has just a few counts. The chain is built from TRBV5-4 and TRBJ2-1; D possibly corresponds to TRBD1 (8 bases). V lost 4 bases and J lost 6, with 17 bases in between. The CDR3 covers 15 residues. CDR1 is SGHNT and CDR2 is YYREEE in the germline V gene (reference sequence). CDR3 region: CASSPSGQGGNEQFF. DNA for the CDR3: TGTGCCAGCAGCCCTAGCGGACAGGGTGGCAATGAGCAGTTCTTC.

This clone appeared once. This chain joins TRBV7-3 and TRBJ1-5; D is undetermined. Germline-derived CDR1 and CDR2 are SGHTA and FQGTGA. The CDR3 contains 16 residues. The V end lost 1 base, the J end lost 4 bases, and 14 bases lay between the germline ends. CDR3 sequence (DNA): TGTGCCAGCAGCTTAAGGAATCCAAAACAGAATCAGCCCCAGCATTTT. Translated: CASSLRNPKQNQPQHF.

The rearrangement links TRBV5-1 to TRBJ2-3; D may be TRBD2 (6 bases). Germline V gene sequence: CDR1 SGHRS, CDR2 YFSETQ. The ends were cut back, 1 base at V and 10 bases at J, with 22 bases in the middle. CDR3 length: 16 amino acids. The CDR3 DNA sequence: TGCGCCAGCAGCTTGAATCCGGGAGAGCCCTCCTCTGCGCAGTATTTT. This gives the protein CASSLNPGEPSSAQYF. The full variable domain, rest sourced from reference TRBV5-1 and TRBJ2-3, is KAGVTQTPRYLIKTRGQQVTLSCSPISGHRSVSWYQQTPGQGLQFLFEYFSETQRNKGNFPGRFSGRQFSNSRSEMNVSTLELGDSALYLCASSLNPGEPSSAQYFGPGTRLTVL.

This clone was recorded a few times. The chain recombines TRBV5-1 with TRBJ2-7, with 10 bases matching TRBD2. The trim removed 4 bases at V and 3 bases at J, leaving 7 bases unmatched. Germline CDR1 is SGHRS and CDR2 is YFSETQ. This CDR3 has 15 residues. CDR3 in DNA: TGCGCCAGCAGCCGTACTAGCGGGGCTTACTACGAGCAGTACTTC. Translation gives CASSRTSGAYYEQYF.